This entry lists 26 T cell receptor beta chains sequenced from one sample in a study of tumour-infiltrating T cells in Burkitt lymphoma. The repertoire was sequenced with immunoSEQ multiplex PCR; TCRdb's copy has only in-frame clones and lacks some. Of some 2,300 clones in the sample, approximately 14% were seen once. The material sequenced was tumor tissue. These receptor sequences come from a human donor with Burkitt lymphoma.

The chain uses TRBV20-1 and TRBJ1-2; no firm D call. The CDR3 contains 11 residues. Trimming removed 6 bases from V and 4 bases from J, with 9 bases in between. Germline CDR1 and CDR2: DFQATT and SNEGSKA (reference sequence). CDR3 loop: CSAGLVYGYTF. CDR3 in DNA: TGCAGTGCCGGACTTGTCTATGGCTACACCTTC.

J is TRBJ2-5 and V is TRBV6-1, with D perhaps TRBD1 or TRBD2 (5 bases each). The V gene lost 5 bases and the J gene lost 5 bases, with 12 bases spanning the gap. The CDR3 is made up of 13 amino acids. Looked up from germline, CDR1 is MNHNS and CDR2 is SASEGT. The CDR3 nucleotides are TGTGCCAGCAGTCTGGGACGGTGGGAGACCCAGTACTTC. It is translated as CASSLGRWETQYF.

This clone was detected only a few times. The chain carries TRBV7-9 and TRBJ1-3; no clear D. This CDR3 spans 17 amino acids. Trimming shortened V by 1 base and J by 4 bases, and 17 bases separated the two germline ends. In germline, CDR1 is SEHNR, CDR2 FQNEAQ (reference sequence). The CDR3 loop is CASSLGLERVTGNTIYF. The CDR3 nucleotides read TGTGCCAGCAGCTTAGGTCTGGAGAGGGTAACAGGAAACACCATATATTTT. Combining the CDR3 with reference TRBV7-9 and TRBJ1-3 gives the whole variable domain DTGVSQNPRHKITKRGQNVTFRCDPISEHNRLYWYRQTLGQGPEFLTYFQNEAQLEKSRLLSDRFSAERPKGSFSTLEIQRTEQGDSAMYLCASSLGLERVTGNTIYFGEGSWLTVV.

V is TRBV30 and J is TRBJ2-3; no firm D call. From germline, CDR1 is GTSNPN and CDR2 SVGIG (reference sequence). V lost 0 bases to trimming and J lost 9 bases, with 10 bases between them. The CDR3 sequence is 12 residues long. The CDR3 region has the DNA TGTGCCTGGAGTGTACTTGGCGACACGCAGTATTTT. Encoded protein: CAWSVLGDTQYF. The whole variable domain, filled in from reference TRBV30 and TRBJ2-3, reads SQTIHQWPATLVQPVGSPLSLECTVEGTSNPNLYWYRQAAGRGLQLLFYSVGIGQISSEVPQNLSASRPQDRQFILSSKKLLLSDSGFYLCAWSVLGDTQYFGPGTRLTVL.

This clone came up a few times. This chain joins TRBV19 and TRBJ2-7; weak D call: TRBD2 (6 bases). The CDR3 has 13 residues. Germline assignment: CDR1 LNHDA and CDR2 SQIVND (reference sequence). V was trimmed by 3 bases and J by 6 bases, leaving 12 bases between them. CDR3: CASSMEGPAEQYF. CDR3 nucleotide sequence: TGTGCCAGTAGTATGGAGGGACCGGCCGAGCAGTACTTC.

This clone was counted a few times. CDR3 sequence reads: CAWSVSQQYF. The CDR3 nucleotides are TGTGCCTGGAGTGTGAGTCAGCAGTACTTC. V gene TRBV30 combines with J gene TRBJ2-7; D gene unclear. The CDR3 covers 10 residues. The V and J ends lost 0 bases and 8 bases respectively, with 5 bases between them. Germline lookup yields CDR1 GTSNPN and CDR2 SVGIG (reference sequence).

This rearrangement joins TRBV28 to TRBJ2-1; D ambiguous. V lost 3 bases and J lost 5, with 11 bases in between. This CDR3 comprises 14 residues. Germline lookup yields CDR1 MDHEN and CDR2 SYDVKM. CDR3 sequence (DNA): TGTGCCAGCAGTTTGAGCCCCCCCCACAATGAGCAGTTCTTC. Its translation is CASSLSPPHNEQFF. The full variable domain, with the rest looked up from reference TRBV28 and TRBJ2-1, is DVKVTQSSRYLVKRTGEKVFLECVQDMDHENMFWYRQDPGLGLRLIYFSYDVKMKEKGDIPEGYSVSREKKERFSLILESASTNQTSMYLCASSLSPPHNEQFFGPGTRLTVL.

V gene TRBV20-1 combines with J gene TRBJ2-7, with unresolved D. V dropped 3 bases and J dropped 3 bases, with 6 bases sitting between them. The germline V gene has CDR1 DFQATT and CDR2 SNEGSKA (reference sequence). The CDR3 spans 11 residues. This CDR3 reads CSASKVYEQYF. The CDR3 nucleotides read TGCAGTGCTAGTAAGGTCTACGAGCAGTACTTC.

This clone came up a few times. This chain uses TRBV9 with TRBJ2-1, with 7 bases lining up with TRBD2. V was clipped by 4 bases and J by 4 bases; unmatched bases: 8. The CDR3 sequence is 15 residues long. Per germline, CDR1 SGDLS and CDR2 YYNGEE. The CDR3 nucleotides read TGTGCCAGCAGCCCAGCGGGGTTCAGTTACAATGAGCAGTTCTTC. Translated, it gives CASSPAGFSYNEQFF. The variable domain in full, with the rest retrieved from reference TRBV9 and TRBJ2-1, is DSGVTQTPKHLITATGQRVTLRCSPRSGDLSVYWYQQSLDQGLQFLIQYYNGEERAKGNILERFSAQQFPDLHSELNLSSLELGDSALYFCASSPAGFSYNEQFFGPGTRLTVL.

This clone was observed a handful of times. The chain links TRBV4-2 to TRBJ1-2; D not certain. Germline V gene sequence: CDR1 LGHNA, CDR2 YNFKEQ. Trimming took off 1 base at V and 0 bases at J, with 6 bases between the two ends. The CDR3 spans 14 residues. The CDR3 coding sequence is TGTGCCAGCAGCCAAGCCGAGGCTAACTATGGCTACACCTTC. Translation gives CASSQAEANYGYTF.

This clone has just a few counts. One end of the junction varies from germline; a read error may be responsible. The CDR3 is CTSSFLGGAYGYTF. CDR3 nucleotide sequence: TGTACCAGCAGCTTCCTCGGGGGTGCCTATGGCTACACCTTC. This chain connects TRBV28 to TRBJ1-2; maybe TRBD1 (5 bases). In germline, CDR1 is MDHEN, CDR2 SYDVKM. The CDR3 spans 14 residues.

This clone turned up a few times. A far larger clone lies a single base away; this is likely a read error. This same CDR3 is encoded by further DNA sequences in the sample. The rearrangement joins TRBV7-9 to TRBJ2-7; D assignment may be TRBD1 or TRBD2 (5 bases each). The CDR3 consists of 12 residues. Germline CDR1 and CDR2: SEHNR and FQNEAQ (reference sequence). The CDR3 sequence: CASSEGPYEQYF. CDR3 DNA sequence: TGTGCCAGCAGCGAGGGACCCTACGAGCAGTACTTT.

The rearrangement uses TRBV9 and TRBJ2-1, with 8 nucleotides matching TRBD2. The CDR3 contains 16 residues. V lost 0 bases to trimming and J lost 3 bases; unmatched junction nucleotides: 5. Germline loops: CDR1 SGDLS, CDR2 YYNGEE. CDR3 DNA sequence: TGTGCCAGCAGCGTAGCTGGCGGGGGGTACTACAATGAGCAGTTCTTC. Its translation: CASSVAGGGYYNEQFF.

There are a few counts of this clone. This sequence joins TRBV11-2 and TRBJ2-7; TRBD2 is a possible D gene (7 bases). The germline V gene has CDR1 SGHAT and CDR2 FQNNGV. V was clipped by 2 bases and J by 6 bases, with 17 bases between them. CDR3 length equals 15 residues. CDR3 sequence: CASSLYSGGPSEQYF. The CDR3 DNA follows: TGTGCCAGCAGCTTATATTCCGGGGGGCCAAGCGAGCAGTACTTC. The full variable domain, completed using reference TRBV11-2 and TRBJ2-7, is EAGVAQSPRYKIIEKRQSVAFWCNPISGHATLYWYQQILGQGPKLLIQFQNNGVVDDSQLPKDRFSAERLKGVDSTLKIQPAKLEDSAVYLCASSLYSGGPSEQYFGPGTRLTVT.

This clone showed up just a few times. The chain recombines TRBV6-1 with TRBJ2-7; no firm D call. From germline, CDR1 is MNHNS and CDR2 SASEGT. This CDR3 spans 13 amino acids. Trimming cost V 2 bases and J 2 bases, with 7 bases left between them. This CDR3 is CASSEIGPYEQYF. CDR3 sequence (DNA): TGTGCCAGCAGTGAAATAGGACCCTACGAGCAGTACTTC.

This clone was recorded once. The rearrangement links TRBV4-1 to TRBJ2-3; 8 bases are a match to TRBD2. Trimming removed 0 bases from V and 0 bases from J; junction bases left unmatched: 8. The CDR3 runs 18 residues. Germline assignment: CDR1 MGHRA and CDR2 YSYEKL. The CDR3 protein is CASSQEGWASGSTDTQYF. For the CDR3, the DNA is TGCGCCAGCAGCCAAGAGGGCTGGGCTAGCGGGAGCACAGATACGCAGTATTTT.

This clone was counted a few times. CDR3 sequence reads: CASSSPGTPYYPPYEQYF. CDR3 in DNA: TGCGCCAGCAGCTCCCCCGGGACACCTTACTACCCCCCCTACGAGCAGTACTTC. The chain couples TRBV5-1 to TRBJ2-7, with a weak D call TRBD1 (6 bases). CDR3 length: 18 amino acids. The V gene lost 3 bases and the J gene lost 2 bases, with 24 bases spanning the gap. CDR1 and CDR2 (germline): SGHRS, YFSETQ. Using reference TRBV5-1 and TRBJ2-7 for the parts outside the CDR3, the full variable domain is KAGVTQTPRYLIKTRGQQVTLSCSPISGHRSVSWYQQTPGQGLQFLFEYFSETQRNKGNFPGRFSGRQFSNSRSEMNVSTLELGDSALYLCASSSPGTPYYPPYEQYFGPGTRLTVT.

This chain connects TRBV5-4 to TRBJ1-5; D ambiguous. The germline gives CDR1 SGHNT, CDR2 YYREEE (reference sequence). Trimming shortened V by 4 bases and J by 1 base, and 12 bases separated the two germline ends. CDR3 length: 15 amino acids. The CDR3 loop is CASSRSQDSNQPQHF. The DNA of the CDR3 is TGTGCCAGCAGCAGATCCCAGGACAGCAATCAGCCCCAGCATTTT.

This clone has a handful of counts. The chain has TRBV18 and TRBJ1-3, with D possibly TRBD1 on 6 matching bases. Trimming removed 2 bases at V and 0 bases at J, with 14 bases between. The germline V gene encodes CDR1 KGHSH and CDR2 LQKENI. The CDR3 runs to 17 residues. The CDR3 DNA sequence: TGTGCCAGCTCACCAAAAGACAGGCGATACTCTGGAAACACCATATATTTT. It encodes CASSPKDRRYSGNTIYF.

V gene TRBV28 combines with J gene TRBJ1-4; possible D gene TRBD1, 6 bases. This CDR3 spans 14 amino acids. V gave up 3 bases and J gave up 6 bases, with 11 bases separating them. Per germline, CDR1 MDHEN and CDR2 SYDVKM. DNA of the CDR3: TGTGCCAGCAGTTTCCGGGACACAGATGAAAAACTGTTTTTT. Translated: CASSFRDTDEKLFF.

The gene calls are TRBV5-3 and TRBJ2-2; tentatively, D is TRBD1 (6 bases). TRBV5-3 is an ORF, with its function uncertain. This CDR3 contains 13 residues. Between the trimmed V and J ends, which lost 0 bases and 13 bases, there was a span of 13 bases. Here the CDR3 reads CARSLGDTCRLFF. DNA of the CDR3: TGTGCCAGAAGCTTGGGGGACACTTGTAGGCTGTTTTTT.

CDR3 sequence reads: CASSLDWGIVAEAFF. The CDR3 DNA reads as TGTGCCAGCAGCTTAGATTGGGGGATCGTCGCTGAAGCTTTCTTT. The chain combines TRBV11-2 with TRBJ1-1, with D possibly matching TRBD1 (5 bases). The V and J ends lost 0 bases and 6 bases respectively, with 14 bases between them. This CDR3 spans 15 amino acids. From germline, CDR1 is SGHAT and CDR2 FQNNGV.

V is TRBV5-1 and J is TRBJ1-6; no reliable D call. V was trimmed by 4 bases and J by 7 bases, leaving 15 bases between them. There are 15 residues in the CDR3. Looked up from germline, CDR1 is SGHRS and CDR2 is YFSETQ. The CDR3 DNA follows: TGCGCCAGCAGCCCCGACGGAACGTCCAATTCACCCCTCCACTTT. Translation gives CASSPDGTSNSPLHF.

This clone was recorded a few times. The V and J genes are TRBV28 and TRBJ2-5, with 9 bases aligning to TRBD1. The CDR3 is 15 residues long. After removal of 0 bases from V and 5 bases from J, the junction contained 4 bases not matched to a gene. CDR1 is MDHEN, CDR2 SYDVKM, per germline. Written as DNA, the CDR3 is TGTGCCAGCAGTTTATGGTGGGACAGGGAGGAGACCCAGTACTTC. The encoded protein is CASSLWWDREETQYF.

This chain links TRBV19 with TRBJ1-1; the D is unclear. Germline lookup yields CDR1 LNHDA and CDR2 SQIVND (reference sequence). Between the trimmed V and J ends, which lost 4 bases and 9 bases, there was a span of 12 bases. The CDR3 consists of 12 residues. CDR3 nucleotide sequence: TGTGCCAGTAGTACCGTTGAACCCAAAGCTTTCTTT. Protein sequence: CASSTVEPKAFF.

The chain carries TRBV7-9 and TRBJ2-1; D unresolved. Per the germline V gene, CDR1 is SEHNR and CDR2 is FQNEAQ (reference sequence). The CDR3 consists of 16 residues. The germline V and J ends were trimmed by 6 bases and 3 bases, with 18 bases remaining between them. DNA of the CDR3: TGTGCCAGCAGGGCGACGTGGGGTTGGGGCTACAATGAGCAGTTCTTC. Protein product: CASRATWGWGYNEQFF.